This T cell receptor (beta chain) stems from a study of response to subunit inactivated influenza vaccine. Germline-derived CDR1 and CDR2 are LNHNV and YYDKDF (reference sequence). The CDR3 is 12 residues long. Trimming left V 5 bases short and J 8 bases short, with 12 bases between. This clonotype occurred a few times. TCRdb processed the RT-PCR reads anew with MiXCR; each CDR3 protein has one entry. The sample has 450,000 to 600,000 distinct CDR3 sequences; 6% to 9% are singletons. The TCR was taken from a man aged 50-75 years who received an inactivated influenza vaccine. This chain joins TRBV15 and TRBJ1-2, with D tentatively TRBD1 (5 bases). Sequencing used PBMCs from blood, obtained about 24 months after vaccination. CDR3 protein: CATSGGSTGYTF. CDR3 nucleotides: TGTGCCACCAGCGGGGGGTCAACCGGCTACACCTTC.